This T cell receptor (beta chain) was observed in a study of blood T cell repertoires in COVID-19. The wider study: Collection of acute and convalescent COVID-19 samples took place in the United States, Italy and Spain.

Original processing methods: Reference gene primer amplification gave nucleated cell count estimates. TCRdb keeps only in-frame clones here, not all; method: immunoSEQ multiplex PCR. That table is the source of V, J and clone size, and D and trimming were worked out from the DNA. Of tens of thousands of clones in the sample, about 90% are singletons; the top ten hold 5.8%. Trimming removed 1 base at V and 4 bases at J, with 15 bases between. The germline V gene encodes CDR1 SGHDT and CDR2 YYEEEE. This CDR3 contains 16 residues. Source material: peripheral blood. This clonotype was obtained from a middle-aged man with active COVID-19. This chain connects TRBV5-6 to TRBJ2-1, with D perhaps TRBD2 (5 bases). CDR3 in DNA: TGTGCCAGCAGCTTGTCCCCGGCCGGGGTGTACAATGAGCAGTTCTTC. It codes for CASSLSPAGVYNEQFF.